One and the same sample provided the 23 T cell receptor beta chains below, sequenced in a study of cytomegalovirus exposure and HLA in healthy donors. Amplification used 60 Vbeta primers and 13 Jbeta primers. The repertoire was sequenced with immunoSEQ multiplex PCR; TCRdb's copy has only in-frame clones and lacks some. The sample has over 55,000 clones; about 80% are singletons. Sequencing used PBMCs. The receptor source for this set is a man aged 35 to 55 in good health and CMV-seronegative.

The CDR3 protein is CASSLVVPDTEAFF. CDR3 sequence (DNA): TGCGCCAGCAGCTTGGTTGTTCCGGACACTGAAGCTTTCTTT. The chain joins TRBV5-1 to TRBJ1-1; D not certain. There are 14 residues in the CDR3. Deletions cut 0 bases from V and 3 bases from J, with 9 bases between. Looked up from germline, CDR1 is SGHRS and CDR2 is YFSETQ. The variable domain in full, completed from reference TRBV5-1 and TRBJ1-1, reads KAGVTQTPRYLIKTRGQQVTLSCSPISGHRSVSWYQQTPGQGLQFLFEYFSETQRNKGNFPGRFSGRQFSNSRSEMNVSTLELGDSALYLCASSLVVPDTEAFFGQGTRLTVV.

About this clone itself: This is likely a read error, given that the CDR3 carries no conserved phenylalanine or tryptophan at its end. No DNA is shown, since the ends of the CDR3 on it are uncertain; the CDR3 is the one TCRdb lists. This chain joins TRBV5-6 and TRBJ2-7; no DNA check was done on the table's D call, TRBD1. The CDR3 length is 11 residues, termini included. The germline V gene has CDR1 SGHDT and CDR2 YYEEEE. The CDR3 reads CASSLQGESTL.

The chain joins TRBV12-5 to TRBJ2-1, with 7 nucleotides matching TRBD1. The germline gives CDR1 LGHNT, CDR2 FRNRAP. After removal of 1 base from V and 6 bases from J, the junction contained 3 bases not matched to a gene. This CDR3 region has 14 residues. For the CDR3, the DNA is TGTGCTAGTGGTTTGGGGACAGGTTCCAATGAGCAGTTCTTC. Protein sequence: CASGLGTGSNEQFF.

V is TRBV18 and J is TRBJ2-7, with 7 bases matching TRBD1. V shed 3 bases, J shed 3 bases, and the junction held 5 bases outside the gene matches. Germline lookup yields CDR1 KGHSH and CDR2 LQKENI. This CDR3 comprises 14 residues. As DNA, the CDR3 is TGTGCCAGCTCACCCCCGACAGGGCGCTACGAGCAGTACTTC. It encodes CASSPPTGRYEQYF.

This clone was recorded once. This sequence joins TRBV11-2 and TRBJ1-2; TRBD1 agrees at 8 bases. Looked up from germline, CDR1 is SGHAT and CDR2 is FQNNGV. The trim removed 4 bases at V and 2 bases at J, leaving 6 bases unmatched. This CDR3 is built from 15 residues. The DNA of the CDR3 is TGTGCCAGCAGCTCGAGGGGGACAGGAAACTATGGCTACACCTTC. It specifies CASSSRGTGNYGYTF.

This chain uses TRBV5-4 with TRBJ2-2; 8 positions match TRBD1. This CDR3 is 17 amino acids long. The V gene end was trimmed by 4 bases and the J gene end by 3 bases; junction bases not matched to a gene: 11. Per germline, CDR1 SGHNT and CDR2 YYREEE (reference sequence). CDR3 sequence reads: CASSPGTGSRDTGELFF. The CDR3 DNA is TGTGCCAGCAGCCCCGGGACAGGTAGTCGGGACACCGGGGAGCTGTTTTTT.

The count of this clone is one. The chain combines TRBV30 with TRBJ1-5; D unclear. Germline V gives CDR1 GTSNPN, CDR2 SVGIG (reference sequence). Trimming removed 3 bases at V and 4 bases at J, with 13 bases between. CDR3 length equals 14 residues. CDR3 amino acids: CAWRPKRSNQPQHF. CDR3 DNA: TGTGCCTGGAGACCGAAGAGGTCGAATCAGCCCCAGCATTTT.

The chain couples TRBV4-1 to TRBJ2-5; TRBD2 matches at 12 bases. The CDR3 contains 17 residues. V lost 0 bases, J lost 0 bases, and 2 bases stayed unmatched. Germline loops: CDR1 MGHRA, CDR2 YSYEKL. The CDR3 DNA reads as TGCGCCAGCAGCCAAGAACTAGCGGGGGGCCACCAAGAGACCCAGTACTTC. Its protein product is CASSQELAGGHQETQYF.

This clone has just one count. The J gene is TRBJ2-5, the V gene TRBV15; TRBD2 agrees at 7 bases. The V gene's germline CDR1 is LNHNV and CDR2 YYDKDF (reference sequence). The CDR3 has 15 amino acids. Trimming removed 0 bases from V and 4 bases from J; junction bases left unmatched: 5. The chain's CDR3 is CATSRDRLAGETQYF. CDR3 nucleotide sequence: TGTGCCACCAGCAGAGATAGACTAGCTGGAGAGACCCAGTACTTC. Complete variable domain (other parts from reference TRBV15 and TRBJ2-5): DAMVIQNPRYQVTQFGKPVTLSCSQTLNHNVMYWYQQKSSQAPKLLFHYYDKDFNNEADTPDNFQSRRPNTSFCFLDIRSPGLGDTAMYLCATSRDRLAGETQYFGPGTRLLVL.

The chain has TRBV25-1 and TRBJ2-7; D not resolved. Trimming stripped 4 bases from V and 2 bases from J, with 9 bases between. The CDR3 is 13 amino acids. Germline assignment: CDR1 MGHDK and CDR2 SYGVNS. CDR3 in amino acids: CASSAPGTYEQYF. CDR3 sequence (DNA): TGTGCCAGCAGTGCCCCGGGTACCTACGAGCAGTACTTC.

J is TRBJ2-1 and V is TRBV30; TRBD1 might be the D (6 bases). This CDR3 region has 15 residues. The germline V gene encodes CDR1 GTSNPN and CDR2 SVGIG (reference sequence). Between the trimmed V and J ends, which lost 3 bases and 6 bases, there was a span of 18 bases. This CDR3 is CAWSVQGLRVNEQFF. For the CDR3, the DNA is TGTGCCTGGAGCGTACAGGGCTTGCGAGTCAATGAGCAGTTCTTC.

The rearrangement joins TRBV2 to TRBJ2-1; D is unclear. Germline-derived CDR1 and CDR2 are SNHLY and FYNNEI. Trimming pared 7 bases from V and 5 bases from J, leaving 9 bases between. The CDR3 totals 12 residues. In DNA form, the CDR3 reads TGTGCCAGCACCTTATCTGACAATGAGCAGTTCTTC. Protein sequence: CASTLSDNEQFF.

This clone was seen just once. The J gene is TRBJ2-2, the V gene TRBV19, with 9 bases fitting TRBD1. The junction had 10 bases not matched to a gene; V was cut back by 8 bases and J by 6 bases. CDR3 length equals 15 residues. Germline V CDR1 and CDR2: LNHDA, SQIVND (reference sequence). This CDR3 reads CASWGGTGSPGELFF. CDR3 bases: TGTGCCAGTTGGGGTGGGACAGGGTCCCCCGGGGAGCTGTTTTTT.

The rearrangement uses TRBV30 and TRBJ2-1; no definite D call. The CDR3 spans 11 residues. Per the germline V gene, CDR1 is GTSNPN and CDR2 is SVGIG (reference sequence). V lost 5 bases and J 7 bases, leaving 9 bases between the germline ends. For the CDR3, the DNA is TGTGCCTGGGAGTATGTTAATGAGCAGTTCTTC. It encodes CAWEYVNEQFF.

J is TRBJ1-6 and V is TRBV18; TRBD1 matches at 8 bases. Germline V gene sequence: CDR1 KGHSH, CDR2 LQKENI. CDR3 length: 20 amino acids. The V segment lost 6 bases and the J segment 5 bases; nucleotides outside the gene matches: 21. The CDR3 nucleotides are TGTGCCAGCTCCCGCTTTTTTCCGGACAGGGACGGACTTAATAATTCACCCCTCCACTTT. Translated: CASSRFFPDRDGLNNSPLHF.

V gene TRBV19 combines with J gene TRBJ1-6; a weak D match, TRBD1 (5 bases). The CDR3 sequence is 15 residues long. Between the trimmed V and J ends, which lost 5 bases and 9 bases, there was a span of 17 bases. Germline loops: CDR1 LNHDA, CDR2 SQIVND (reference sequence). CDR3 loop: CASSLAGGGSSPLHF. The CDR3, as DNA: TGTGCCAGTAGTCTGGCCGGGGGAGGCAGTTCACCCCTCCACTTT.

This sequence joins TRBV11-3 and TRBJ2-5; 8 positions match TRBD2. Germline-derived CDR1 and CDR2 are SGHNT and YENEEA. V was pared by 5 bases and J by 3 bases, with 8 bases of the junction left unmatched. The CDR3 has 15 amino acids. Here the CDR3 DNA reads TGTGCCAGCAGCCAACAGAGCGGGGGAGAAGAGACCCAGTACTTC. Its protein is CASSQQSGGEETQYF.

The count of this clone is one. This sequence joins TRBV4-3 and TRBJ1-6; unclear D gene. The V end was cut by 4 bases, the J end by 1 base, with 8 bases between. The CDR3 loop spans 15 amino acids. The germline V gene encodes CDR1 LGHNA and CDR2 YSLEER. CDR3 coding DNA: TGCGCCAGCAGCCCCACGGGTTCCTATAATTCACCCCTCCACTTT. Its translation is CASSPTGSYNSPLHF.

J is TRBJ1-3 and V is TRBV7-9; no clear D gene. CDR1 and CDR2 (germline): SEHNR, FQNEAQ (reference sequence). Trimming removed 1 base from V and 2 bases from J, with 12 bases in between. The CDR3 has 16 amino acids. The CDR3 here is CASSLVSQAPGNTIYF. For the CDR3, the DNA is TGTGCCAGCAGCTTAGTGTCGCAGGCGCCTGGAAACACCATATATTTT.

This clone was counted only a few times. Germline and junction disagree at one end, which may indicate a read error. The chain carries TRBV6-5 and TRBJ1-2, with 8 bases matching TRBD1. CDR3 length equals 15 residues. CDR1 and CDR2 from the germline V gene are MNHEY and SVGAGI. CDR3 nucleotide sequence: TGTGCCAGCAGTTACCGACCCGTAGGACAGGGAGTATTCTTCTTC. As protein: CASSYRPVGQGVFFF.

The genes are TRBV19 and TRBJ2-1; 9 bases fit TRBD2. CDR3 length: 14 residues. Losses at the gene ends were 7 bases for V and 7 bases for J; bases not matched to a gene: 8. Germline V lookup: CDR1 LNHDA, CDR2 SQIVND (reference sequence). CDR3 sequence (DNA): TGTGCCAGTAAAGCGGGGGGCCAGAGGAATGAGCAGTTCTTC. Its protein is CASKAGGQRNEQFF.

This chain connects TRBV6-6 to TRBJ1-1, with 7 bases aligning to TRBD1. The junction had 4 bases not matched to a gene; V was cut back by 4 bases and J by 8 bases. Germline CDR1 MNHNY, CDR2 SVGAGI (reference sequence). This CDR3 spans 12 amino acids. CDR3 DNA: TGTGCCAGCAGTTTGACAGGGTTGGAAGCTTTCTTT. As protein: CASSLTGLEAFF.

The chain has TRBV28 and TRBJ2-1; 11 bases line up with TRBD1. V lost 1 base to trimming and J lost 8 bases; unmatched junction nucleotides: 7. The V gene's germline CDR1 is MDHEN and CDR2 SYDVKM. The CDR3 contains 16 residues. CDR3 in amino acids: CASSLFGQGAVDEQFF. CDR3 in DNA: TGTGCCAGCAGTTTATTTGGACAGGGGGCGGTCGATGAGCAGTTCTTC.